The clone carrying this TCR beta chain has just a few counts. The antigen remains unidentified. These data belong to a study of T cell responses to AZD1222 COVID-19 vaccine. Study-wide results and caveats: It was only a handful of AZD1222 recipients who were seropositive at baseline. Targeting of unmutated variant regions was reportedly seen in nearly half of spike-specific TCRs. Two doses of AZD1222 preceded a rise in Spike-specific TCR breadth and depth.

Data came from immunoSEQ multiplex PCR; TCRdb stores just in-frame clones and leaves some out. The table lists about 130,000 clones, about 91% of them singletons. V gave up 5 bases and J gave up 0 bases, with 8 bases separating them. The CDR3 totals 15 residues. The germline gives CDR1 SEHNR, CDR2 FQNEAQ (reference sequence). This sample comprised peripheral blood, obtained on day 0 of AZD1222 vaccination. The V gene is TRBV7-9, the J gene TRBJ1-6; D remains unclear. This receptor was taken from an adult in good health. The DNA for the CDR3 is TGTGCCAGCAGCAGAGGGAGCTCCTATAATTCACCCCTCCACTTT. It encodes CASSRGSSYNSPLHF.